The entry below describes one T cell receptor (beta chain). This sample is part of a study of monozygotic twins with inflammatory bowel disease. One entry per CDR3 protein, without DNA, is what TCRdb gives after re-calling the 5' RACE reads. The sample totals around 97,000 distinct CDR3 sequences. This receptor was taken from a human donor with ulcerative colitis or Crohn's disease, or a healthy co-twin of an affected twin (not recorded which). Sequencing used blood.

CDR3 sequence: CASTYRGDTEAFF. The chain uses TRBV5-5 and TRBJ1-1; no DNA is available, so the TRBD1 call from TCRdb remains unchecked. This CDR3 is 13 amino acids long. Germline values: CDR1 SGHKS, CDR2 YYEKEE (reference sequence). Drawing the rest from reference TRBV5-5 and TRBJ1-1, the complete variable domain is DAGVTQSPTHLIKTRGQQVTLRCSPISGHKSVSWYQQVLGQGPQFIFQYYEKEERGRGNFPDRFSARQFPNYSSELNVNALLLGDSALYLCASTYRGDTEAFFGQGTRLTVV.